The next 20 T cell receptor beta chains were all read from a single sample in a study of early T cells in non-severe SARS-CoV-2 infection. TCRdb itself ran the 5' RACE reads through MiXCR, one entry per CDR3 protein. Of more than 65,000 distinct CDR3 sequences in the sample, 9.5% to 15% are singletons; the top ten hold around 2.9%. The source material was whole blood, sampled at baseline. The receptors come from an adult who was a healthcare worker with PCR-confirmed SARS-CoV-2 infection or an uninfected control (not recorded which).

J is TRBJ2-3 and V is TRBV20-1; perhaps TRBD2 as D (6 bases). V lost 1 base and J 0 bases, leaving 8 bases between the germline ends. CDR1 and CDR2 from the germline V gene are DFQATT and SNEGSKA (reference sequence). The CDR3 is 14 residues long. CDR3: CSARGRASTDTQYF. For the CDR3, the DNA is TGCAGTGCTAGAGGGAGGGCTAGCACAGATACGCAGTATTTT.

The chain uses TRBV9 and TRBJ1-4; the match to TRBD1 covers 10 bases. The CDR3 spans 16 residues. Germline lookup yields CDR1 SGDLS and CDR2 YYNGEE. The V gene end was trimmed by 3 bases and the J gene end by 7 bases; junction bases not matched to a gene: 9. The chain's CDR3 is CASSAIGQGGREKLFF. In nucleotides, the CDR3 is TGTGCCAGCAGCGCCATCGGACAGGGGGGGCGTGAAAAACTGTTTTTT.

This sequence joins TRBV5-1 and TRBJ2-7; 7 nucleotides line up with TRBD1. From germline, CDR1 is SGHRS and CDR2 YFSETQ. There are 14 residues in the CDR3. The V gene end was trimmed by 6 bases and the J gene end by 3 bases; junction bases not matched to a gene: 9. CDR3 sequence (DNA): TGCGCCAGCAAACCGGGACAGCCTTACTACGAGCAGTACTTC. Its translation is CASKPGQPYYEQYF.

The V and J genes are TRBV19 and TRBJ2-6; 8 bases agree with TRBD1. Germline V CDR1 and CDR2: LNHDA, SQIVND (reference sequence). This CDR3 spans 14 amino acids. The V gene end was trimmed by 11 bases and the J gene end by 2 bases; junction bases not matched to a gene: 5. CDR3 loop: CACQTGAGANVLTF. CDR3 coding DNA: TGTGCCTGTCAGACAGGGGCTGGGGCCAACGTCCTGACTTTC. Looking up the rest from reference TRBV19 and TRBJ2-6 gives the full variable domain: DGGITQSPKYLFRKEGQNVTLSCEQNLNHDAMYWYRQDPGQGLRLIYYSQIVNDFQKGDIAEGYSVSREKKESFPLTVTSAQKNPTAFYLCACQTGAGANVLTFGAGSRLTVL.

This clonotype showed up many times. V gene TRBV28 combines with J gene TRBJ1-2, with TRBD1 identical over 7 bases. The V gene's germline CDR1 is MDHEN and CDR2 SYDVKM. This CDR3 contains 13 residues. V gave up 6 bases and J gave up 5 bases; unmatched junction bases: 6. The CDR3 nucleotides are TGTGCCAGCAGGGAAAGGACAGGATATGGCTACACCTTC. Residues: CASRERTGYGYTF.

The J gene is TRBJ2-2, the V gene TRBV11-1; the D is unclear. The CDR3 is made up of 12 amino acids. Trimming took 6 bases from V and 7 from J, leaving 9 bases between them. Germline lookup yields CDR1 SGHAT and CDR2 FQDESV (reference sequence). The CDR3 DNA follows: TGTGCCAGCAGGAGACCCCTCGGGGAGCTGTTTTTT. Residues: CASRRPLGELFF.

The sample holds a few counts of this clonotype. The V gene is TRBV18, the J gene TRBJ2-7, with unresolved D. V lost 3 bases and J 0 bases, leaving 6 bases between the germline ends. This CDR3 region has 13 residues. Germline CDR1 and CDR2: KGHSH and LQKENI. The DNA for the CDR3 is TGTGCCAGCTCACCCGACGGCTCCTACGAGCAGTACTTC. As protein: CASSPDGSYEQYF.

This clonotype was recorded at least ten times. The genes are TRBV28 and TRBJ2-7; TRBD2 matches 12 bases. This CDR3 contains 15 residues. Germline V CDR1 and CDR2: MDHEN, SYDVKM. V lost 6 bases to trimming and J lost 4 bases; unmatched junction nucleotides: 7. The CDR3 nucleotides are TGTGCCAGCAGACCTAGCGGGGGGGCGGCTTACGAGCAGTACTTC. Translation: CASRPSGGAAYEQYF.

This clonotype occurred a few times. The chain uses TRBV12-3 or TRBV12-4 and TRBJ2-3; unclear D gene. The CDR3 is 12 amino acids. The V end was cut by 6 bases, the J end by 15 bases, with 19 bases between. In DNA, the CDR3 is TGTGCCAGCAGCAAAGACAACAGTGGAGATTATTTT. It specifies CASSKDNSGDYF.

The rearrangement uses TRBV3-1 and TRBJ1-2, with a tentative D call TRBD1 (5 bases). Germline V CDR1 and CDR2: LGHDT, YNNKEL (reference sequence). The CDR3 length is 13 residues. V shed 4 bases and J shed 1 base, with 7 bases lying between them. The CDR3 here is CASSPQDNYGYTF. The CDR3 DNA sequence: TGTGCCAGCAGCCCACAGGATAACTATGGCTACACCTTC.

This clonotype was seen ten or more times. The chain couples TRBV6-5 to TRBJ1-5; TRBD1 is a possible D gene (6 bases). Trimming stripped 6 bases from V and 0 bases from J, with 15 bases between. CDR1 and CDR2 from the germline V gene are MNHEY and SVGAGI. The CDR3 runs to 16 residues. The CDR3 loop reads CASRPASGASNQPQHF. In nucleotides, the CDR3 is TGTGCCAGCAGGCCCGCTTCAGGGGCTAGCAATCAGCCCCAGCATTTT.

The V call is TRBV11-2, the J call TRBJ1-6; D gene uncertain. Trimming shortened V by 3 bases and J by 7 bases, and 13 bases separated the two germline ends. The CDR3 runs to 15 residues. Germline CDR1 is SGHAT and CDR2 is FQNNGV. CDR3 region: CASSFGRTINSPLHF. CDR3 DNA: TGTGCCAGCAGCTTCGGGCGCACAATAAATTCACCCCTCCACTTT.

This clonotype was recorded a few times. The CDR3 here is CASSSVRRGEQYF. Here the CDR3 DNA reads TGTGCCAGCAGCTCTGTACGGCGTGGCGAGCAGTACTTC. This chain joins TRBV28 and TRBJ2-7, with D uncertain. Trimming removed 6 bases at V and 6 bases at J, with 15 bases between. Per germline, CDR1 MDHEN and CDR2 SYDVKM. The CDR3 loop spans 13 amino acids.

V gene TRBV7-6 combines with J gene TRBJ1-6, with D perhaps TRBD1 (6 bases). Germline-derived CDR1 and CDR2 are SGHVS and FNYEAQ. The V end was cut by 5 bases, the J end by 0 bases, with 14 bases between. This CDR3 comprises 17 residues. The CDR3 sequence: CASSPEGGISYNSPLHF. In DNA, the CDR3 is TGTGCCAGCAGCCCGGAGGGGGGGATCTCCTATAATTCACCCCTCCACTTT. The full variable domain, completed using reference TRBV7-6 and TRBJ1-6, is GAGVSQSPRYKVTKRGQDVALRCDPISGHVSLYWYRQALGQGPEFLTYFNYEAQQDKSGLPNDRFSAERPEGSISTLTIQRTEQRDSAMYRCASSPEGGISYNSPLHFGNGTRLTVT.

The table lists this clonotype with a few counts. This chain joins TRBV29-1 and TRBJ2-1; 11 bases agree with TRBD2. The CDR3 is 15 residues long. V trimming: 6 bases; J trimming: 7 bases; junction bases outside the gene matches: 11. The germline gives CDR1 SQVTM, CDR2 ANQGSEA. The CDR3 sequence is CSVRFSGGAGNEQFF. CDR3 nucleotide sequence: TGCAGCGTGCGCTTTAGCGGGGGGGCCGGGAATGAGCAGTTCTTC.

This clonotype was recorded a few times. The chain links TRBV7-9 to TRBJ2-2, with 10 bases aligning to TRBD1. The trim removed 5 bases at V and 4 bases at J, leaving 4 bases unmatched. CDR1 is SEHNR, CDR2 FQNEAQ, per germline (reference sequence). This CDR3 region has 15 residues. This CDR3 reads CASSAGTGVTGELFF. Written as DNA, the CDR3 is TGTGCCAGCAGCGCCGGGACAGGGGTCACCGGGGAGCTGTTTTTT.

The rearrangement joins TRBV7-7 to TRBJ2-1; D is possibly TRBD1 (6 bases). CDR1 is SSHAT and CDR2 is FNYEAQ in the germline V gene (reference sequence). The CDR3 has 14 amino acids. V was cut by 5 bases and J by 4 bases, with 12 bases left in between. CDR3 sequence reads: CASSPLGTYNEQFF. The DNA for the CDR3 is TGTGCCAGCAGCCCCCTAGGGACATACAATGAGCAGTTCTTC.

The chain recombines TRBV6-2 or TRBV6-3 with TRBJ1-4; 7 positions match TRBD1. The CDR3 runs 15 residues. Germline CDR1 and CDR2: MNHEY and SVGEGT. The V gene end was trimmed by 6 bases and the J gene end by 6 bases; junction bases not matched to a gene: 10. CDR3 nucleotides: TGTGCCAGCAGGGGGTCCGGGACAGCCCATGAAAAACTGTTTTTT. It codes for CASRGSGTAHEKLFF.

This clonotype has ten or more counts. V and J are TRBV7-2 and TRBJ2-4; D is perhaps TRBD1 (5 bases). The CDR3 runs 16 residues. Germline V CDR1 and CDR2: SGHTA, FQGNSA. The germline V and J ends were trimmed by 8 bases and 4 bases, with 21 bases remaining between them. The CDR3 nucleotides read TGTGCCAGCTCCTGGGGCCTCTACACCACGAAAAACATTCAGTACTTC. This codes for CASSWGLYTTKNIQYF.

The DNA of the CDR3 is TGTGCCAGCGGGACCTACGAGCAGTACTTC. Encoded protein: CASGTYEQYF. V is TRBV11-2 and J is TRBJ2-7; D is unclear. CDR1 and CDR2 (germline): SGHAT, FQNNGV. The CDR3 totals 10 residues. Trimming shortened V by 8 bases and J by 2 bases, and 4 bases separated the two germline ends.